What follows describes a single TCR beta chain. Its cognate antigen is unknown. This CDR3 has 14 residues. CDR1 is LGHNA and CDR2 is YNFKEQ in the germline V gene. Profiling relied on immunoSEQ multiplex PCR, and the TCRdb table lists in-frame clones only, not all of them. The sample lists some 100,000 clones, around 80% occurring once. The sample comes from a study of OX40 agonist ivuxolimab in advanced cancers. Study information: With ivuxolimab, an agonistic anti-OX40 (CD134) antibody, patients were treated. Patients were over 65% male with ages roughly 20 to 90, mean about 60.

General observations from the study: There were also nonresponders showing low normalized T-cell clonal expansion. The average count of expanded clones was higher among CD8+ T cells than among CD4+.

This TCR was sampled from an adult with an advanced solid tumor such as melanoma, head and neck, liver or kidney cancer. The material was CD4+ or CD8+ T cells sorted from blood, obtained in a trial of the OX40 agonist ivuxolimab. This sequence joins TRBV4-2 and TRBJ2-5; 7 bases align to TRBD1. Gene TRBJ2-7 matches the end of the DNA better, so the J call may be wrong. CDR3 coding DNA: TGTGCCAGCAGCCAAAGGGACAGTACCTACGAGCAGTACTTC. This gives the protein CASSQRDSTYEQYF.